Below, 32 T cell receptor beta chains from the same sample are listed, as sequenced in a study of human T cells and chemical hapten exposure (dated by TCRdb to the early 2020s). Reading the label with the study, this specimen's time point is: patch test 1, 2 weeks after DPC sensitization. The sample's treatment or condition label, in plain terms: therapeutic diphenylcyclopropenone sensitization with weekly scalp DPC. Total RNA was isolated from unfractionated whole blood collected in Tempus Blood RNA tubes. Libraries were made using RACE. The sequencer was a NextSeq 500. TCRdb redid the processing of the public reads, applying fastp at Q25 and MiXCR, and retained in-frame beta chains. Records with the same CDR3 protein are collapsed into one entry carrying the most frequent genes and DNA. For this sample the table gives 40,000 to 65,000 distinct CDR3 sequences, of which more than 9.5% were detected only once. In total, the top ten clones hold roughly 1.8% of the sample.

The sequences come from whole blood, collected in connection with sensitization to the hapten diphenylcyclopropenone (DPC). Receptors were obtained from a middle-aged woman with alopecia areata. Some clones in this sample may be carry-over from other donors' samples.

This sequence joins TRBV28 and TRBJ1-1; D unresolved. The CDR3 runs to 12 residues. The germline V gene has CDR1 MDHEN and CDR2 SYDVKM. Trimming took off 7 bases at V and 0 bases at J, with 6 bases between the two ends. The CDR3 DNA sequence: TGTGCCAGCAAAAGGTTGAACACTGAAGCTTTCTTT. Translating it yields CASKRLNTEAFF.

The chain couples TRBV21-1 to TRBJ2-3. TRBV21-1 is flagged as a pseudogene. The CDR3 sequence is 13 residues long. The CDR3: CASSKAVTDTQYF. CDR3 nucleotides: TGTGCCAGCAGCAAAGCGGTCACAGATACGCAGTATTTT.

This clonotype was counted at least ten times. V usage is TRBV2 and J usage is TRBJ2-7; D might be TRBD2 (6 bases). There are 13 residues in the CDR3. From germline, CDR1 is SNHLY and CDR2 FYNNEI. V was cut by 10 bases and J by 2 bases, with 15 bases left in between. CDR3 protein: CANSRLAAYEQYF. The CDR3 DNA follows: TGTGCCAACTCTCGGTTAGCGGCCTACGAGCAGTACTTC.

This clonotype has more than one count but fewer than ten. The chain combines TRBV15 with TRBJ1-5; unclear D gene. Germline V gives CDR1 LNHNV, CDR2 YYDKDF (reference sequence). The CDR3 runs 13 residues. V lost 3 bases and J lost 4, with 7 bases in between. The CDR3 nucleotides are TGTGCCACCAGCAGGCAATCAAATCAGCCCCAGCATTTT. It translates to CATSRQSNQPQHF.

The V call is TRBV7-9, the J call TRBJ2-2; the match to TRBD1 covers 12 bases. Germline CDR1 reads SEHNR; CDR2 reads FQNEAQ (reference sequence). The CDR3 spans 22 residues. The V and J ends lost 7 bases and 5 bases, in that order; junction bases with no gene match: 26. The chain's CDR3 is CASTQVGRDRGLLREWTGELFF. The CDR3 DNA sequence: TGTGCCAGCACGCAGGTCGGTCGGGACAGGGGGCTATTGCGAGAGTGGACCGGGGAGCTGTTTTTT.

This clonotype was recorded a few times. The chain couples TRBV4-1 to TRBJ2-3; D is uncertain. V was shortened by 4 bases and J by 4 bases, with 12 bases between the two germline ends. CDR1 is MGHRA and CDR2 is YSYEKL in the germline V gene. CDR3 size: 14 residues. CDR3 residues: CASSLGSPADTQYF. The CDR3 DNA is TGCGCCAGCAGCCTTGGTAGCCCTGCAGATACGCAGTATTTT.

This clonotype was counted a few times. The V gene is TRBV6-6, the J gene TRBJ1-4; 7 nucleotides align to TRBD1. In germline, CDR1 is MNHNY, CDR2 SVGAGI (reference sequence). The J segment lost 7 bases and the V segment lost 6 bases, leaving 17 bases of the junction unmatched. The CDR3 length is 17 residues. This chain's CDR3 is CASSDRVPGGQVEKLFF. CDR3 bases: TGTGCCAGCAGCGACAGGGTCCCCGGGGGTCAAGTTGAAAAACTGTTTTTT.

This chain links TRBV28 with TRBJ1-1; the match to TRBD1 covers 9 bases. There are 15 residues in the CDR3. Germline V gives CDR1 MDHEN, CDR2 SYDVKM. After removal of 5 bases from V and 3 bases from J, the junction contained 7 bases not matched to a gene. CDR3 residues: CASSPPGQGHTEAFF. The CDR3 DNA sequence: TGTGCCAGCAGTCCCCCGGGACAGGGCCACACTGAAGCTTTCTTT.

V is TRBV11-2 and J is TRBJ2-1; D is unclear. V was shortened by 5 bases and J by 11 bases, with 16 bases between the two germline ends. The CDR3 consists of 13 residues. Germline V gene lookup returns CDR1 SGHAT and CDR2 FQNNGV. The CDR3 is CASSPDSVLKQFF. The CDR3 DNA follows: TGTGCCAGCAGCCCCGACTCCGTTCTTAAGCAGTTCTTC.

This clonotype was seen repeatedly, ten times or more. The gene calls are TRBV25-1 and TRBJ1-4; D unclear. CDR1 MGHDK and CDR2 SYGVNS come from the germline V gene. The CDR3 length is 11 residues. Trimming removed 6 bases at V and 4 bases at J, with 3 bases between. CDR3 in amino acids: CASRHNEKLFF. As DNA, the CDR3 is TGTGCCAGCAGACATAATGAAAAACTGTTTTTT.

V usage is TRBV7-9 and J usage is TRBJ2-2, with no clear D. The CDR3 runs to 10 residues. Germline lookup yields CDR1 SEHNR and CDR2 FQNEAQ (reference sequence). Trimming cost V 8 bases and J 6 bases, with 4 bases left between them. The CDR3 bases are TGTGCCAGCGAGGCCGGGGAGCTGTTTTTT. This gives the protein CASEAGELFF.

In this sample, this clonotype turned up many times. V and J are TRBV20-1 and TRBJ2-1, with D possibly matching TRBD2 (6 bases). V was pared by 1 base and J by 2 bases, with 12 bases between. Germline loops: CDR1 DFQATT, CDR2 SNEGSKA (reference sequence). CDR3 size: 15 residues. The CDR3 spells CSARAYGGAYNEQFF. The DNA for the CDR3 is TGCAGTGCTAGAGCTTACGGGGGAGCCTACAATGAGCAGTTCTTC.

This clonotype was seen only a few times. The V gene is TRBV6-5, the J gene TRBJ2-7, with unresolved D. Germline lookup yields CDR1 MNHEY and CDR2 SVGAGI. The CDR3 consists of 12 residues. V was clipped by 4 bases and J by 9 bases, with 13 bases between them. CDR3 sequence reads: CASSSTGIGQYF. The CDR3 bases are TGTGCCAGCAGTTCGACTGGGATAGGGCAGTACTTC.

V usage is TRBV12-5 and J usage is TRBJ1-1, with a tentative D call TRBD1 (6 bases). CDR1 is LGHNT and CDR2 is FRNRAP in the germline V gene. The CDR3 runs to 14 residues. Between the trimmed V and J ends, which lost 6 bases and 1 base, there was a span of 12 bases. The CDR3 DNA sequence: TGTGCTAGTGGCCCGGGACAAGAGAACACTGAAGCTTTCTTT. It encodes CASGPGQENTEAFF.

This sequence joins TRBV12-3 or TRBV12-4 and TRBJ2-3, with 9 bases identical to TRBD1. The CDR3 covers 15 residues. Trimming removed 4 bases from V and 5 bases from J; junction bases left unmatched: 7. The CDR3 DNA reads as TGTGCCAGCAGTTCGTCCGGGACAGGGATAGATACGCAGTATTTT. This sequence encodes CASSSSGTGIDTQYF.

The sample holds many counts of this clonotype. The rearrangement joins TRBV10-3 to TRBJ2-5, with TRBD2 identical over 9 bases. Germline V gene sequence: CDR1 ENHRY, CDR2 SYGVKD. The CDR3 length is 12 residues. V lost 10 bases to trimming and J lost 10 bases; unmatched junction nucleotides: 10. CDR3 amino acids: CATGQAGGNQYF. In DNA, the CDR3 is TGTGCCACCGGTCAGGCGGGAGGGAACCAGTACTTC.

This clonotype came up a few times. The chain is built from TRBV19 and TRBJ1-5; tentatively, D is TRBD1 (5 bases). The CDR3 spans 15 residues. The V gene lost 2 bases and the J gene lost 5 bases, with 13 bases spanning the gap. Looked up from germline, CDR1 is LNHDA and CDR2 is SQIVND (reference sequence). The CDR3 is CASSIQGRLDQPQHF. CDR3 coding DNA: TGTGCCAGTAGTATACAGGGTAGGTTGGATCAGCCCCAGCATTTT.

The chain joins TRBV7-8 to TRBJ2-7; perhaps TRBD2 as D (5 bases). The V and J ends lost 7 bases and 1 base respectively, with 14 bases between them. Germline V lookup: CDR1 SGHVS, CDR2 FQNEAQ. The CDR3 has 14 residues. Here the CDR3 reads CASTPLARSYEQYF. The CDR3 coding sequence is TGTGCCAGCACCCCCTTAGCGAGATCCTACGAGCAGTACTTC.

This clonotype was seen many times. The chain recombines TRBV28 with TRBJ2-1; 10 bases are shared with TRBD2. The CDR3 is made up of 19 amino acids. CDR1 and CDR2 (germline): MDHEN, SYDVKM. V was pared by 5 bases and J by 0 bases, with 13 bases of the junction left unmatched. This chain's CDR3 is CASSPDRAGGGFSYNEQFF. Here the CDR3 DNA reads TGTGCCAGCAGTCCTGATCGAGCGGGAGGGGGATTCTCCTACAATGAGCAGTTCTTC.

This chain connects TRBV3-1 to TRBJ2-7; 10 positions agree with TRBD2. J lost 6 bases, V lost 0 bases, and 5 bases had no gene match. Germline CDR1 is LGHDT and CDR2 is YNNKEL (reference sequence). CDR3 size: 15 residues. This CDR3 is CASSQDLAGASEQYF. The CDR3 DNA reads TGTGCCAGCAGCCAAGATCTAGCGGGGGCGTCCGAGCAGTACTTC.

This clonotype was picked up many times. The J gene is TRBJ1-2, the V gene TRBV3-1; no definite D call. The CDR3 length is 15 residues. The germline gives CDR1 LGHDT, CDR2 YNNKEL (reference sequence). V gave up 4 bases and J gave up 2 bases, with 14 bases separating them. CDR3 loop: CASSLGHAGNYGYTF. CDR3 DNA: TGTGCCAGCAGCCTCGGTCACGCGGGGAACTATGGCTACACCTTC.

This chain's CDR3 is CASSLGSQDTQYF. DNA of the CDR3: TGTGCCAGCAGCTTAGGCAGCCAAGATACGCAGTATTTT. This chain joins TRBV11-1 and TRBJ2-3; D ambiguous. Germline-derived CDR1 and CDR2 are SGHAT and FQDESV (reference sequence). V was clipped by 1 base and J by 5 bases, with 7 bases between them. CDR3 length: 13 residues.

This clonotype was counted many times. The rearrangement links TRBV5-4 to TRBJ1-2; 9 bases match TRBD1. The germline V gene encodes CDR1 SGHNT and CDR2 YYREEE (reference sequence). The CDR3 is 15 amino acids. V shed 2 bases and J 3 bases; nucleotides not matched to a gene: 5. The CDR3 DNA reads as TGTGCCAGCAGCTTAAGGGACAGGGAGGACTATGGCTACACCTTC. This gives the protein CASSLRDREDYGYTF.

The V gene is TRBV5-1, the J gene TRBJ2-5; 8 bases line up with TRBD2. The CDR3 spans 14 residues. Germline CDR1 is SGHRS and CDR2 is YFSETQ. The ends lost 3 bases at V and 7 bases at J; junction bases unmatched: 8. CDR3 sequence reads: CASSSAVSGGTQYF. CDR3 coding DNA: TGCGCCAGCAGCTCGGCAGTAAGCGGGGGGACCCAGTACTTC. Based on the CDR3 plus reference TRBV5-1 and TRBJ2-5, the full variable domain is KAGVTQTPRYLIKTRGQQVTLSCSPISGHRSVSWYQQTPGQGLQFLFEYFSETQRNKGNFPGRFSGRQFSNSRSEMNVSTLELGDSALYLCASSSAVSGGTQYFGPGTRLLVL.

This clonotype showed up many times. The rearrangement uses TRBV3-1 and TRBJ2-2; no clear D gene. The CDR3 is 14 amino acids. From germline, CDR1 is LGHDT and CDR2 YNNKEL (reference sequence). V lost 4 bases to trimming and J lost 4 bases, with 10 bases between them. This CDR3 reads CASSLSRTTGELFF. The CDR3 DNA follows: TGTGCCAGCAGCCTCTCTAGGACCACCGGGGAGCTGTTTTTT.

The gene calls are TRBV3-1 and TRBJ2-1, with 9 bases aligning to TRBD2. The CDR3 contains 15 residues. Per germline, CDR1 LGHDT and CDR2 YNNKEL (reference sequence). V was clipped by 6 bases and J by 4 bases; unmatched bases: 7. In DNA, the CDR3 is TGTGCCAGCAGGTCTACTAGCGGGCCGTACAATGAGCAGTTCTTC. Its protein product is CASRSTSGPYNEQFF.

This clonotype was seen a few times. The CDR3 region is CSVAGQQETQYF. In DNA, the CDR3 is TGCAGCGTAGCTGGACAGCAAGAGACCCAGTACTTC. The gene calls are TRBV29-1 and TRBJ2-5, with D possibly TRBD1 on 6 matching bases. V dropped 6 bases and J dropped 2 bases, with 10 bases sitting between them. Germline CDR1 and CDR2: SQVTM and ANQGSEA. The CDR3 sequence is 12 residues long.

This clonotype was detected ten times or more. The rearrangement joins TRBV28 to TRBJ1-5; TRBD1 matches 9 bases. With V trimmed by 6 bases and J by 5 bases, 8 bases remained unmatched. Germline-derived CDR1 and CDR2 are MDHEN and SYDVKM. The CDR3 is 15 amino acids. This CDR3 reads CASRPTGGGYQPQHF. The CDR3 DNA reads as TGTGCCAGCAGGCCTACAGGGGGCGGATATCAGCCCCAGCATTTT.

This clonotype was seen a handful of times. The chain recombines TRBV5-1 with TRBJ1-2; D perhaps matches TRBD1 (5 bases). The CDR3 totals 15 residues. The ends were cut back, 0 bases at V and 1 base at J, with 10 bases in the middle. Germline V lookup: CDR1 SGHRS, CDR2 YFSETQ. Here the CDR3 DNA reads TGCGCCAGCAGCTTGGGCGACAGCCTTAACTATGGCTACACCTTC. Translated: CASSLGDSLNYGYTF.

The V gene is TRBV6-6, the J gene TRBJ2-3; D is unresolved. The germline V gene encodes CDR1 MNHNY and CDR2 SVGAGI (reference sequence). Trimming removed 6 bases from V and 1 base from J, with 8 bases in between. CDR3 length: 13 residues. CDR3 DNA: TGTGCCAGCAGCGGTACTGGCACAGATACGCAGTATTTT. It specifies CASSGTGTDTQYF.

This clonotype showed up many times. This chain connects TRBV7-3 to TRBJ2-5; D call uncertain. Trimming shortened V by 5 bases and J by 5 bases, and 12 bases separated the two germline ends. Germline CDR1 is SGHTA and CDR2 is FQGTGA. The CDR3 runs to 13 residues. CDR3 bases: TGTGCCAGCAGCCCAAACTCAAGGGAGACCCAGTACTTC. Translating gives CASSPNSRETQYF.

A word on this clonotype: An end of the junction does not agree with germline; a read error may underlie this. The chain recombines TRBV7-7 with TRBJ2-5; TRBD1 agrees at 8 bases. The CDR3 has 14 amino acids. Looked up from germline, CDR1 is SSHAT and CDR2 is FNYEAQ (reference sequence). The CDR3 bases are TGTGCTAGCAGCTCAAGACAGGGGATCGAGACCCAGTACTTC. Translating it yields CASSSRQGIETQYF.